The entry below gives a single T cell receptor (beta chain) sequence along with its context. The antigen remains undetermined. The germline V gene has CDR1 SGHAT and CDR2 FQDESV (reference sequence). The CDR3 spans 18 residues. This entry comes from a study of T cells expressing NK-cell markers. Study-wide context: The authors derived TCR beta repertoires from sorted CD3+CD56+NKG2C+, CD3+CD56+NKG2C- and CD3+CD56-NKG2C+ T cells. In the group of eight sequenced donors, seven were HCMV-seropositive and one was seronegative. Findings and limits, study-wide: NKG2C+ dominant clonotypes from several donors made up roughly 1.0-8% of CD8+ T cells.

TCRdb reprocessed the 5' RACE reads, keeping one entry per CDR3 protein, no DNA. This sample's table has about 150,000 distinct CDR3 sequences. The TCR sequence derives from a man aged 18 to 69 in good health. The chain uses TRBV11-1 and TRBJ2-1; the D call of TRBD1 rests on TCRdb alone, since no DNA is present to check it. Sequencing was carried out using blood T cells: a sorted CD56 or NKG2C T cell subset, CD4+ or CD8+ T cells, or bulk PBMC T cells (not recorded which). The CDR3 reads CASSLATSGDPPYNEQFF.